The rows below give T cell receptor beta chains drawn from one sample of a study of shared clonotypes between healthy human individuals. Generated by immunoSEQ multiplex PCR, the TCRdb table keeps only in-frame clones and is missing some. Here the sample spans around 2.5 million clones, 90% to 95% being singletons. Sequenced: naive CD4+ T cells from PBMCs. All receptors come from a young man in good health. Some clones in this sample may be carry-over from other donors' samples. Both conserved end residues are part of each CDR3. The D gene is left open where the match is weak. The size entry is marked missing in some rows and otherwise reads once, few, many or a size class.

j_gene: TRBJ1-5; v_gene: TRBV28; d_gene: NA; abundance: NA; CDR3nt: TGTGCCAGCGCCCTTCGGCAGCCCCAGCATTTT; CDR3aa: CASALRQPQHF
j_gene: TRBJ1-5; v_gene: TRBV19; d_gene: NA; abundance: NA; CDR3nt: TGTGCCAGTAGCCCTTTGGGCCAGGCCAAGAGATTTTCGCCCCAGCATTTT; CDR3aa: CASSPLGQAKRFSPQHF
j_gene: TRBJ2-7; v_gene: TRBV6-1; d_gene: NA; abundance: NA; CDR3nt: TGTGCCAGCACAGGGAGCTACTACGAGCAGTACTTC; CDR3aa: CASTGSYYEQYF
j_gene: TRBJ2-1; v_gene: TRBV5-4; d_gene: TRBD2; abundance: NA; CDR3nt: TGTGCCAGCAGCACCTCAGGTAGCGGGAACTACAATGAGCAGTTCTTC; CDR3aa: CASSTSGSGNYNEQFF
j_gene: TRBJ2-3; v_gene: TRBV5-1; d_gene: NA; abundance: NA; CDR3nt: TGCGCCAGCAGCTTGCAGGCTCAGGTGATTTGGCATTTT; CDR3aa: CASSLQAQVIWHF
j_gene: TRBJ1-1; v_gene: TRBV5-4; d_gene: NA; abundance: NA; CDR3nt: TGTGCCAGCAGCTTGGGGGTCAGCATGAACACTGAAGCTTTCTTT; CDR3aa: CASSLGVSMNTEAFF
j_gene: TRBJ1-2; v_gene: TRBV19; d_gene: TRBD1; abundance: NA; CDR3nt: TGTGCCAGTAGTATCCCCACAGGGGTTCGCTATGGCTACACCTTC; CDR3aa: CASSIPTGVRYGYTF
j_gene: TRBJ1-1; v_gene: TRBV6-1; d_gene: NA; abundance: NA; CDR3nt: TGTGCCAGCAGTGCCCTGGGGGGCTTGGAGGAAGCTTTCTTT; CDR3aa: CASSALGGLEEAFF
j_gene: TRBJ2-7; v_gene: TRBV19; d_gene: TRBD2; abundance: NA; CDR3nt: TGTGCCAGTAGATATGGACTAGCGGCATCCTACGAGCAGTACTTC; CDR3aa: CASRYGLAASYEQYF
j_gene: TRBJ2-1; v_gene: TRBV19; d_gene: NA; abundance: NA; CDR3nt: TGTGCCAGTGGGCCCAGAGGGAGCGGGCAGTTCTTC; CDR3aa: CASGPRGSGQFF
j_gene: TRBJ2-3; v_gene: TRBV5-1; d_gene: NA; abundance: NA; CDR3nt: TGCGCCAGCAGCTTTGCCGAGTCCCGAGGAGATACGCAGTATTTT; CDR3aa: CASSFAESRGDTQYF
j_gene: TRBJ1-1; v_gene: TRBV7-6; d_gene: TRBD1; abundance: once; CDR3nt: TGTGCCAGCAGCCTACAGGGGTGGAACACTGAAGCTTTCTTT; CDR3aa: CASSLQGWNTEAFF
j_gene: TRBJ1-2; v_gene: TRBV5-4; d_gene: NA; abundance: NA; CDR3nt: TGTGCCAGCAGTTCCCGCGGGCTGGATGGCTACACCTTC; CDR3aa: CASSSRGLDGYTF
j_gene: TRBJ2-3; v_gene: TRBV30; d_gene: NA; abundance: NA; CDR3nt: TGTGCCTGGAGTGGGGGGACGACAGATACGCAGTATTTT; CDR3aa: CAWSGGTTDTQYF
j_gene: TRBJ1-2; v_gene: TRBV5-4; d_gene: NA; abundance: NA; CDR3nt: TGTGCCAGCAGCGTGATAACAGGCTACTATGGCTACACCTTC; CDR3aa: CASSVITGYYGYTF